This T cell receptor (beta chain) was sequenced during a study of T cell repertoires in cytomegalovirus infection. In TCRdb, the reads were re-called with MiXCR into one record per CDR3 protein. The table shows some 170,000 distinct CDR3 sequences, with roughly a sixth occurring only once. Losses at the gene ends were 7 bases for V and 2 bases for J; bases not matched to a gene: 11. The CDR3 consists of 18 residues. In germline, CDR1 is SGHVS, CDR2 FNYEAQ. Sample: CD8+ T cells from PBMCs. This TCR derives from a human donor in good health (CMV status not recorded). Some clones in this sample may be carry-over from other donors' samples. J is TRBJ2-7 and V is TRBV7-6; 16 bases are shared with TRBD2. CDR3 residues: CASTSFPGTSGGAYEQYF. The CDR3 DNA reads as TGTGCCAGCACCTCCTTTCCCGGGACTAGCGGGGGGGCCTACGAGCAGTACTTC.